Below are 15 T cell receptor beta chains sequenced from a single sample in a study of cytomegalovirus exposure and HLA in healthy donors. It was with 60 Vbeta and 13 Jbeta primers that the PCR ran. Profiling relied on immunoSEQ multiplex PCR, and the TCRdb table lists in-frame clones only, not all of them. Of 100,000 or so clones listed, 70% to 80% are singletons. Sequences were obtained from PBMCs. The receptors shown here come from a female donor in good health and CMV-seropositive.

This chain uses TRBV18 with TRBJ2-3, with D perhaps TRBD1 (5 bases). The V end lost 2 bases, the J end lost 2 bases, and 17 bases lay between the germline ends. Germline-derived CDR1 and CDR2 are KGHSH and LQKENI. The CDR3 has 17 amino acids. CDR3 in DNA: TGTGCCAGCTCACCAGCGACCAGGGATGGGGCCACAGATACGCAGTATTTT. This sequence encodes CASSPATRDGATDTQYF.

As DNA, the CDR3 is TGTGCCAGCAGTGTTTTACAGGGGGCAGGAAATGAGCAGTTCTTC. Protein: CASSVLQGAGNEQFF. The chain has TRBV2 and TRBJ2-1; 9 bases fit TRBD1. Germline V CDR1 and CDR2: SNHLY, FYNNEI. The CDR3 sequence is 15 residues long. J gave up 7 bases and V 4 bases, and 8 bases lay outside the gene matches. The full variable domain, in which reference TRBV2 and TRBJ2-1 provide the parts outside the CDR3, is EPEVTQTPSHQVTQMGQEVILRCVPISNHLYFYWYRQILGQKVEFLVSFYNNEISEKSEIFDDQFSVERPDGSNFTLKIRSTKLEDSAMYFCASSVLQGAGNEQFFGPGTRLTVL.

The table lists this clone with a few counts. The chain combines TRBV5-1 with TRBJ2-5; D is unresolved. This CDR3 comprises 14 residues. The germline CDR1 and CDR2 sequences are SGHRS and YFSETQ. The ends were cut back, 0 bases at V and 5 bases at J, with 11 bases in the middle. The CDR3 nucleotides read TGCGCCAGCAGCTTGGATCGGTTTAAGGAGACCCAGTACTTC. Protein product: CASSLDRFKETQYF.

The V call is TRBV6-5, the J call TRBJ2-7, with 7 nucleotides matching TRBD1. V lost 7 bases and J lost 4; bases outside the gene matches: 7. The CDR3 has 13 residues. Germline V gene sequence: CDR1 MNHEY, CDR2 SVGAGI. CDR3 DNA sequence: TGTGCCAGCAACTTGGGACAGCCTTACGAGCAGTACTTC. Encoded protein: CASNLGQPYEQYF.

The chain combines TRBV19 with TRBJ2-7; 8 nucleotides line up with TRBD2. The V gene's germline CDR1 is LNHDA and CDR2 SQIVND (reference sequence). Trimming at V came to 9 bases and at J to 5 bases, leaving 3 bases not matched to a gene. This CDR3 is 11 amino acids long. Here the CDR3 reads CASRRGDEQYF. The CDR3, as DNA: TGTGCCAGCCGGCGGGGGGACGAGCAGTACTTC.

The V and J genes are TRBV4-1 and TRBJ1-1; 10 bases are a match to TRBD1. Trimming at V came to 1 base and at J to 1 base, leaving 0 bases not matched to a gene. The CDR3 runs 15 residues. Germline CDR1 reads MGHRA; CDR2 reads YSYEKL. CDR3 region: CASSQGDRGNTEAFF. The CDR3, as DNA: TGCGCCAGCAGCCAAGGGGACAGGGGGAACACTGAAGCTTTCTTT.

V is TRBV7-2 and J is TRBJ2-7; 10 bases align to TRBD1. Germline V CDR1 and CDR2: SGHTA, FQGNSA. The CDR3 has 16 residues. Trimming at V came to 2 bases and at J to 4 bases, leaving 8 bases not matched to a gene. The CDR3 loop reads CASSLNPGQGWYEQYF. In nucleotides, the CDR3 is TGTGCCAGCAGCTTAAACCCGGGACAGGGGTGGTACGAGCAGTACTTC. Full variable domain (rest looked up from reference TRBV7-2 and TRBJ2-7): GAGVSQSPSNKVTEKGKDVELRCDPISGHTALYWYRQSLGQGLEFLIYFQGNSAPDKSGLPSDRFSAERTGGSVSTLTIQRTQQEDSAVYLCASSLNPGQGWYEQYFGPGTRLTVT.

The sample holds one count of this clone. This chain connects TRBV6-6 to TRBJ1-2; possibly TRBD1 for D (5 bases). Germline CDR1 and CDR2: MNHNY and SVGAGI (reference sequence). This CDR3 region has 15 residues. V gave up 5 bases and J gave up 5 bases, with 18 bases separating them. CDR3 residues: CASSVDRQLFYGYTF. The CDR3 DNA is TGTGCCAGCAGTGTAGACAGACAGCTTTTTTATGGCTACACCTTC.

CDR3 in amino acids: CAISGAGGEQYF. Written as DNA, the CDR3 is TGTGCCATCAGTGGGGCAGGGGGTGAGCAGTACTTC. V gene TRBV10-3 combines with J gene TRBJ2-7; 7 nucleotides line up with TRBD1. Germline trimming cut 4 bases from V and 7 bases from J; bases unmatched to any gene: 4. Germline values: CDR1 ENHRY, CDR2 SYGVKD. The CDR3 loop spans 12 amino acids.

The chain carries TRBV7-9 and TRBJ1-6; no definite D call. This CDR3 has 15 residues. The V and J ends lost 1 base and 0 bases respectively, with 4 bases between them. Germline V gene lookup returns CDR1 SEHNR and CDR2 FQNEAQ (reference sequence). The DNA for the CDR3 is TGTGCCAGCAGCTTAGGGAGCTCCTATAATTCACCCCTCCACTTT. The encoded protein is CASSLGSSYNSPLHF. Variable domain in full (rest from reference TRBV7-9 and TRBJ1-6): DTGVSQNPRHKITKRGQNVTFRCDPISEHNRLYWYRQTLGQGPEFLTYFQNEAQLEKSRLLSDRFSAERPKGSFSTLEIQRTEQGDSAMYLCASSLGSSYNSPLHFGNGTRLTVT.

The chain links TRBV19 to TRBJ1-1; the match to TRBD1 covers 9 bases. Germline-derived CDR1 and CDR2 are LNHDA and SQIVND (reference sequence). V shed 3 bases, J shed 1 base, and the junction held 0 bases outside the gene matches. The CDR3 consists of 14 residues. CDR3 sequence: CASSMGQGNTEAFF. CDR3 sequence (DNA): TGTGCCAGTAGTATGGGACAGGGGAACACTGAAGCTTTCTTT.

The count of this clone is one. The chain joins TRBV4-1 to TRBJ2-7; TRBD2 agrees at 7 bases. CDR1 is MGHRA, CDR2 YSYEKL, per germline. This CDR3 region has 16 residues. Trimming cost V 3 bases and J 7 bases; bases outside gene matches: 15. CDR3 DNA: TGCGCCAGCAGCCAGGGGGAAAGACTAGCCCAGTTGGAGCAGTACTTC. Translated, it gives CASSQGERLAQLEQYF.

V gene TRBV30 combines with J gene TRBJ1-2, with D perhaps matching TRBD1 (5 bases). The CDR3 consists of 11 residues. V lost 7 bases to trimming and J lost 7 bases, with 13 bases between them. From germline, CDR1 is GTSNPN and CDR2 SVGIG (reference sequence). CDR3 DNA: TGTGCCTCCCAATTACAGGTTGGCTACACCTTC. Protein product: CASQLQVGYTF. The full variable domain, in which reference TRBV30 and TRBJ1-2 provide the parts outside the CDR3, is SQTIHQWPATLVQPVGSPLSLECTVEGTSNPNLYWYRQAAGRGLQLLFYSVGIGQISSEVPQNLSASRPQDRQFILSSKKLLLSDSGFYLCASQLQVGYTFGSGTRLTVV.

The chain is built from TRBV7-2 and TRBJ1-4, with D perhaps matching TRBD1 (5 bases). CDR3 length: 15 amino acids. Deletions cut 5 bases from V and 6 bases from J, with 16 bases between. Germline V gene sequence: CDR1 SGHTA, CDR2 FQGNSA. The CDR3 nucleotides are TGTGCCAGCAGCCCAACGGGGGTAAAGGATGAAAAACTGTTTTTT. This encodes CASSPTGVKDEKLFF.

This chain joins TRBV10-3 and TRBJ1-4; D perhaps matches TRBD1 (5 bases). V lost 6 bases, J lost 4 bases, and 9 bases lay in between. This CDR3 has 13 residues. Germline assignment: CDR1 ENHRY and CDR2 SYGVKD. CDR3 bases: TGTGCCATCAGGGACACATTTAATGAAAAACTGTTTTTT. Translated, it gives CAIRDTFNEKLFF.